A selection of T cell receptor beta chains follows, all from one sample in a study of response to subunit inactivated influenza vaccine. TCRdb passed the RT-PCR reads through MiXCR, listing each CDR3 protein once. Here the sample spans 450,000 to 600,000 distinct CDR3 sequences, around 8% being singletons. Here the sequenced sample was PBMCs from blood, taken 23 months after vaccination. Every receptor here comes from a man between 50 and 69 years old who received an inactivated influenza vaccine. Both conserved end residues are part of each CDR3. The order of the fields is D gene, V gene, clone size, J gene, CDR3 protein, CDR3 DNA. D genes are given only for firm matches. Some rows have no size entry. The others give once, few or many, or a class for an expanded clone.

D: -; V: TRBV7-8; size: few; J: TRBJ2-5; CDR3: CASSLEGGGLYIQYF; DNA: TGTGCCAGCAGCCTAGAGGGAGGGGGTCTATATATCCAGTACTTC
D: TRBD1; V: TRBV18; size: few; J: TRBJ2-2; CDR3: CASSRPTGGMNTGELFF; DNA: TGTGCCAGCTCACGACCGACAGGGGGAATGAACACCGGGGAGCTGTTTTTT
D: -; V: TRBV7-8; size: few; J: TRBJ2-7; CDR3: CASSFTGTASYEQYF; DNA: TGTGCCAGCAGCTTCACAGGTACCGCCTCCTACGAGCAGTACTTC
D: TRBD2; V: TRBV6-1; size: few; J: TRBJ2-1; CDR3: CARRDPGTSGIYEQFF; DNA: TGTGCCAGGAGGGACCCCGGGACTAGCGGGATATATGAGCAGTTCTTC
D: TRBD2; V: TRBV5-1; size: few; J: TRBJ2-1; CDR3: CASSLVPSGGEQFF; DNA: TGCGCCAGCAGCTTGGTGCCTAGCGGCGGGGAGCAGTTCTTC
D: TRBD1; V: TRBV20-1; size: -; J: TRBJ2-3; CDR3: CSATRQGTSTDTQYF; DNA: TGCAGTGCAACCCGACAGGGGACTAGCACAGATACGCAGTATTTT
D: -; V: TRBV6-5; size: few; J: TRBJ2-2; CDR3: CASSLGVYTGELFF; DNA: TGTGCCAGCAGTTTGGGGGTTTACACCGGGGAGCTGTTTTTT
D: TRBD1; V: TRBV20-1; size: -; J: TRBJ2-5; CDR3: CSARDEAGGRLNF; DNA: TGCAGTGCTAGAGATGAGGCAGGGGGCCGCCTAAACTTC
D: -; V: TRBV7-8; size: many; J: TRBJ1-5; CDR3: CASSLALAAVNQPQHF; DNA: TGTGCCAGCAGCTTAGCACTGGCAGCCGTCAATCAGCCCCAGCATTTT
D: TRBD1; V: TRBV6-5; size: few; J: TRBJ1-1; CDR3: CASSYWTGVGEAFF; DNA: TGTGCCAGCAGTTACTGGACAGGGGTCGGTGAAGCTTTCTTT
D: TRBD2; V: TRBV12-3/TRBV12-4; size: many; J: TRBJ2-5; CDR3: CASSSWGTSRETQYF; DNA: TGTGCCAGCAGTTCCTGGGGGACTAGCAGAGAGACCCAGTACTTC
D: -; V: TRBV6-2/TRBV6-3; size: many; J: TRBJ2-7; CDR3: CASNRGEISYEQYF; DNA: TGTGCCAGCAACCGCGGAGAAATCTCCTACGAGCAGTACTTC
D: TRBD2; V: TRBV7-6; size: many; J: TRBJ2-3; CDR3: CASSYLAGVSTDTQYF; DNA: TGTGCCAGCAGCTACCTAGCGGGAGTCAGCACAGATACGCAGTATTTT
D: -; V: TRBV20-1; size: -; J: TRBJ2-2; CDR3: CSARGLVSGELFF; DNA: TGCAGTGCTAGAGGACTAGTTTCCGGGGAGCTGTTTTTT
D: -; V: TRBV11-3; size: many; J: TRBJ2-1; CDR3: CASSGRWGGNDEQFF; DNA: TGTGCCAGCAGCGGGAGGTGGGGGGGCAACGATGAGCAGTTCTTC
D: -; V: TRBV5-1; size: -; J: TRBJ2-1; CDR3: CASSYTPKDNEQFF; DNA: TGCGCCAGCAGCTACACACCTAAAGACAATGAGCAGTTCTTC
D: TRBD2; V: TRBV11-2; size: -; J: TRBJ2-1; CDR3: CASSLLFLGGINEQFF; DNA: TGTGCCAGCAGCTTACTTTTCTTGGGGGGGATAAATGAGCAGTTCTTC
D: -; V: TRBV7-9; size: few; J: TRBJ1-1; CDR3: CASGRGGLGTEAFF; DNA: TGTGCCAGCGGGCGGGGGGGCTTGGGCACTGAAGCTTTCTTT
D: -; V: TRBV12-3/TRBV12-4; size: -; J: TRBJ1-5; CDR3: CASSYNQPQHF; DNA: TGTGCCAGCAGTTACAATCAGCCCCAGCATTTT
D: TRBD2; V: TRBV20-1; size: few; J: TRBJ2-1; CDR3: CSAIRVAGFSNEQFF; DNA: TGCAGTGCCATCCGTGTAGCGGGCTTCTCCAATGAGCAGTTCTTC
D: TRBD2; V: TRBV9; size: few; J: TRBJ2-3; CDR3: CASSVVASGGPTDTQYF; DNA: TGTGCCAGCAGCGTAGTGGCTAGCGGGGGCCCCACAGATACGCAGTATTTT
D: -; V: TRBV6-5; size: few; J: TRBJ2-3; CDR3: CASSYQLRDTQYF; DNA: TGTGCCAGCAGTTACCAGCTCCGAGATACGCAGTATTTT
D: TRBD1; V: TRBV18; size: few; J: TRBJ1-1; CDR3: CASSPQMGQGPTNTEAFF; DNA: TGTGCCAGCTCACCACAAATGGGACAGGGGCCGACTAACACTGAAGCTTTCTTT
D: TRBD1; V: TRBV29-1; size: many; J: TRBJ1-2; CDR3: CSVEYRQGQGYTF; DNA: TGCAGCGTTGAGTATCGACAGGGACAGGGCTACACCTTC
D: TRBD1; V: TRBV2; size: many; J: TRBJ2-7; CDR3: CASSGAGGKKQYF; DNA: TGTGCCAGCAGTGGGGCAGGGGGCAAAAAGCAGTACTTC
D: TRBD1; V: TRBV11-2; size: -; J: TRBJ2-7; CDR3: CASSPGTELYEQYF; DNA: TGTGCCAGCAGCCCCGGGACAGAACTCTACGAGCAGTACTTC
D: -; V: TRBV10-3; size: many; J: TRBJ1-5; CDR3: CAISSQGTGNQPQHF; DNA: TGTGCCATCAGTTCTCAGGGAACGGGCAATCAGCCCCAGCATTTT
D: -; V: TRBV3-1; size: -; J: TRBJ1-3; CDR3: CASSQDLGGLSGNTIYF; DNA: TGTGCCAGCAGCCAAGATCTGGGGGGCTTATCCGGAAACACCATATATTTT
D: TRBD1; V: TRBV10-2; size: many; J: TRBJ2-2; CDR3: CASREKTGGFSGELFF; DNA: TGCGCCAGCAGAGAGAAGACAGGGGGATTCAGCGGGGAGCTGTTTTTT
D: TRBD1; V: TRBV18; size: few; J: TRBJ2-6; CDR3: CASSPRFLGTGSSGANVLTF; DNA: TGTGCCAGCTCACCACGGTTCTTAGGGACAGGATCATCTGGGGCCAACGTCCTGACTTTC
D: -; V: TRBV5-1; size: -; J: TRBJ2-1; CDR3: CASMDSHNEQFF; DNA: TGCGCCAGCATGGACTCCCACAATGAGCAGTTCTTC
D: TRBD1; V: TRBV5-1; size: few; J: TRBJ1-1; CDR3: CASSTGQGGNTEAFF; DNA: TGCGCCAGCAGCACCGGACAGGGGGGGAACACTGAAGCTTTCTTT
D: -; V: TRBV10-3; size: -; J: TRBJ2-7; CDR3: CAISESRTIHEQYF; DNA: TGTGCCATCAGTGAGTCCAGGACAATCCACGAGCAGTACTTC
D: TRBD2; V: TRBV6-2/TRBV6-3; size: many; J: TRBJ2-5; CDR3: CASSYGLAGHQETQYF; DNA: TGTGCCAGCAGTTACGGCCTAGCGGGACACCAAGAGACCCAGTACTTC
D: -; V: TRBV24-1; size: few; J: TRBJ2-3; CDR3: CATSTRGTDTQYF; DNA: TGTGCCACCAGTACCCGAGGGACAGATACGCAGTATTTT
D: -; V: TRBV11-1; size: many; J: TRBJ2-1; CDR3: CASSPRQALMGSYNEQFF; DNA: TGTGCCAGCAGCCCCCGGCAGGCATTAATGGGTTCCTACAATGAGCAGTTCTTC
D: TRBD2; V: TRBV18; size: many; J: TRBJ2-2; CDR3: CASSLFGLAGGTNTGELFF; DNA: TGTGCCAGCTCATTATTTGGACTAGCGGGAGGGACGAACACCGGGGAGCTGTTTTTT
D: -; V: TRBV5-1; size: many; J: TRBJ2-7; CDR3: CASSLGRTAYEQYF; DNA: TGCGCCAGCAGCTTGGGCCGGACAGCCTACGAGCAGTACTTC
D: -; V: TRBV5-1; size: many; J: TRBJ2-3; CDR3: CASSTGDTSTDTQYF; DNA: TGCGCCAGCAGCACTGGGGATACTAGCACAGATACGCAGTATTTT
D: TRBD1; V: TRBV6-7; size: few; J: TRBJ2-3; CDR3: CASSYSNQGACLTLTDTQYF; DNA: TGTGCCAGCAGTTACTCGAACCAGGGGGCTTGTTTAACCCTCACAGATACGCAGTATTTT
D: -; V: TRBV20-1; size: once; J: TRBJ2-3; CDR3: CSAVPTDTQYF; DNA: TGCAGTGCGGTCCCCACAGATACGCAGTATTTT
D: -; V: TRBV5-5; size: few; J: TRBJ1-5; CDR3: CASSLQGLSNQPQHF; DNA: TGTGCCAGCAGCTTGCAGGGTTTAAGCAATCAGCCCCAGCATTTT
D: -; V: TRBV5-1; size: many; J: TRBJ1-1; CDR3: CASSEGPNTEAFF; DNA: TGCGCCAGCAGCGAGGGACCGAACACTGAAGCTTTCTTT
D: -; V: TRBV20-1; size: -; J: TRBJ2-5; CDR3: CSASGENQETQYF; DNA: TGCAGTGCTAGTGGGGAAAACCAAGAGACCCAGTACTTC
D: -; V: TRBV7-2; size: -; J: TRBJ2-3; CDR3: CASSSPLGDTQYF; DNA: TGTGCCAGCAGCTCCCCCCTTGGGGATACGCAGTATTTT
D: -; V: TRBV18; size: many; J: TRBJ1-5; CDR3: CASSPTDSNQPQHF; DNA: TGTGCCAGCAGCCCGACAGATAGCAATCAGCCCCAGCATTTT
D: TRBD2; V: TRBV11-2; size: -; J: TRBJ2-7; CDR3: CASSLVGLASRTRYYEQYF; DNA: TGTGCCAGCAGCTTAGTGGGACTAGCGTCCCGGACTCGATACTACGAGCAGTACTTC
D: TRBD1; V: TRBV28; size: once; J: TRBJ1-5; CDR3: CASGTTGGGQPQHF; DNA: TGTGCCAGCGGGACGACAGGGGGAGGTCAGCCCCAGCATTTT
D: TRBD1; V: TRBV6-2/TRBV6-3; size: -; J: TRBJ2-5; CDR3: CASSQRTGSQETQYF; DNA: TGTGCCAGCAGTCAACGGACAGGAAGCCAAGAGACCCAGTACTTC
D: -; V: TRBV20-1; size: -; J: TRBJ2-6; CDR3: CSAYPSGANVLTF; DNA: TGCAGTGCGTACCCCTCTGGGGCCAACGTCCTGACTTTC
D: -; V: TRBV5-6; size: -; J: TRBJ1-1; CDR3: CASSPGSSEAFF; DNA: TGTGCCAGCAGCCCCGGGAGCAGCGAAGCTTTCTTT
D: -; V: TRBV11-2; size: -; J: TRBJ2-2; CDR3: CASSLGPLRNTGELFF; DNA: TGTGCCAGCAGCTTAGGGCCTCTCCGGAACACCGGGGAGCTGTTTTTT
D: TRBD1; V: TRBV7-6; size: few; J: TRBJ1-1; CDR3: CASSLALDRGLRAEAFF; DNA: TGTGCCAGCAGCTTAGCGTTAGACAGGGGGCTGAGAGCTGAAGCTTTCTTT
D: -; V: TRBV5-1; size: -; J: TRBJ1-2; CDR3: CASSYLMGPVLPYGYTF; DNA: TGCGCCAGCAGCTACCTTATGGGCCCCGTTCTTCCTTATGGCTACACCTTC
D: -; V: TRBV7-9; size: few; J: TRBJ2-7; CDR3: CASSLMIQGAHEQYF; DNA: TGTGCCAGCAGCCTGATGATACAGGGCGCCCACGAGCAGTACTTC
D: TRBD1; V: TRBV12-3/TRBV12-4; size: -; J: TRBJ1-1; CDR3: CASSYRTGGHTEAFF; DNA: TGTGCCAGCAGTTATCGGACAGGGGGCCACACTGAAGCTTTCTTT
D: -; V: TRBV6-6; size: once; J: TRBJ2-5; CDR3: CASSYSTGETQYF; DNA: TGTGCCAGCAGTTACTCGACGGGGGAGACCCAGTACTTC
D: -; V: TRBV2; size: -; J: TRBJ1-1; CDR3: CASSRGPMNTEAFF; DNA: TGTGCCAGCAGCCGGGGACCCATGAACACTGAAGCTTTCTTT
D: -; V: TRBV7-2; size: few; J: TRBJ2-7; CDR3: CASSLGPAGGASSYEQYF; DNA: TGTGCCAGCAGCTTAGGGCCGGCTGGGGGGGCCTCCTCCTACGAGCAGTACTTC
D: -; V: TRBV4-1; size: many; J: TRBJ2-5; CDR3: CASSQGSGPETQYF; DNA: TGCGCCAGCAGCCAAGGATCCGGTCCAGAGACCCAGTACTTC